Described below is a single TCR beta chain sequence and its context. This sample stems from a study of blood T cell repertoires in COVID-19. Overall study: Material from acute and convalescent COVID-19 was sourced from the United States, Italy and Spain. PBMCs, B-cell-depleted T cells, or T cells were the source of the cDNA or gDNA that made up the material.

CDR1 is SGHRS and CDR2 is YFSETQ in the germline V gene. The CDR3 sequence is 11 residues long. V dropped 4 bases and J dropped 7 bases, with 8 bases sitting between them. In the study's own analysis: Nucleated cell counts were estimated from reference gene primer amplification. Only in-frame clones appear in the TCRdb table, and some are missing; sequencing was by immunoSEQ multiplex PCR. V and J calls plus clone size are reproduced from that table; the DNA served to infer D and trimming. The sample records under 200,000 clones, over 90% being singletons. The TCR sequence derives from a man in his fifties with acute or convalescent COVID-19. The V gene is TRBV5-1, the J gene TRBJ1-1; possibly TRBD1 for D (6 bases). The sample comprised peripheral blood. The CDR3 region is CASSKDSEAFF. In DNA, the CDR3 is TGCGCCAGCAGCAAGGACAGTGAAGCTTTCTTT.